The rows below give T cell receptor beta chains drawn from one sample of a study of human T cells and chemical hapten exposure. MiXCR, applied by TCRdb to the RACE reads, yields one record per CDR3 protein. In the table there are 300,000 to 350,000 distinct CDR3 sequences, under 8% of which are singletons. The source material was whole blood, sampled in connection with sensitization to the hapten diphenylcyclopropenone (DPC). All receptors derive from a woman under 30 with alopecia areata. Some clones in this sample may be carry-over from other donors' samples. Both conserved end residues are trimmed from each CDR3. Some rows mark clone size as missing; the rest say once, few, many or name a class of expanded clone.

CDR3,J,V,size
ASSYERGDTDTQY,TRBJ2-3,TRBV6-2/TRBV6-3,many
ASSLFGGAMNTEAF,TRBJ1-1,TRBV11-2,few
ASTFAGGYTDTQY,TRBJ2-3,TRBV12-3/TRBV12-4,.
ASSDREYEEQY,TRBJ2-7,TRBV2,few
ASSYSGTGDLNTEAF,TRBJ1-1,TRBV6-5,.
SARPPAGTEAF,TRBJ1-1,TRBV20-1,few
ASSLFSTGELF,TRBJ2-2,TRBV28,many
ASSKGRGQISQAF,TRBJ1-1,TRBV21-1,.
ASSPVTGITEAF,TRBJ1-1,TRBV5-1,many
ASTTTTNPGDQPQH,TRBJ1-5,TRBV28,.
ASSPLGRASSYEQY,TRBJ2-7,TRBV7-3,few
ASSQGNYGYT,TRBJ1-2,TRBV28,many
ASSSLSAETQY,TRBJ2-5,TRBV5-1,many
ASSESLDTGELF,TRBJ2-2,TRBV6-4,many
ASRGGIDEQY,TRBJ2-7,TRBV27,few
ASSLEGINEQF,TRBJ2-1,TRBV5-6,.
ASSLVRGTGTGDTQY,TRBJ2-3,TRBV5-1,few
ASGPTGASTNEKLF,TRBJ1-4,TRBV12-5,.
ASSNPTGSAEAF,TRBJ1-1,TRBV7-2,.
ASSRVAGNTIY,TRBJ1-3,TRBV21-1,few
ASSYSGARVAGNTQY,TRBJ2-3,TRBV6-5,few
SARPIRQGISYNEQF,TRBJ2-1,TRBV20-1,few
ASSYLGDRDYGYT,TRBJ1-2,TRBV6-6,many
ASSPGQLYEQY,TRBJ2-7,TRBV7-9,few
ASSILRTGEKLF,TRBJ1-4,TRBV6-1,few
ASSSDIHEQY,TRBJ2-7,TRBV5-1,.
ASSRAGGRNEQF,TRBJ2-1,TRBV12-3/TRBV12-4,.
ASSLTGGGMYAGYT,TRBJ1-2,TRBV7-2,.
SARLGTGGTDTQY,TRBJ2-3,TRBV20-1,few
ATSKAGTGYEQY,TRBJ2-7,TRBV15,many
ASSHGGEGSGELF,TRBJ2-2,TRBV4-2,few
ASSLASGAKNIQY,TRBJ2-4,TRBV5-4,few
ASSSGGTNTGELF,TRBJ2-2,TRBV12-3/TRBV12-4,many
ASSRVDEQY,TRBJ2-7,TRBV5-4,few
ASAVGSYNTGELF,TRBJ2-2,TRBV28,few
ASSPLPGTGGSNEQF,TRBJ2-1,TRBV18,many
ASSGAGTSFADTQY,TRBJ2-3,TRBV12-3/TRBV12-4,many
ASSELAESYNEQF,TRBJ2-1,TRBV6-5,.
ASSLIGSGNGYT,TRBJ1-2,TRBV7-9,few
SVLDTEAF,TRBJ1-1,TRBV29-1,.
ASSQGETTGELF,TRBJ2-2,TRBV4-2,many
SASSTSSYEQY,TRBJ2-7,TRBV20-1,.
ASSHAADIGNTIY,TRBJ1-3,TRBV4-3,many
ASSKTGGDYGYT,TRBJ1-2,TRBV6-5,many
ASSLKAGPYEQY,TRBJ2-7,TRBV27,many
ASSFVAASGNTIY,TRBJ1-3,TRBV7-9,.